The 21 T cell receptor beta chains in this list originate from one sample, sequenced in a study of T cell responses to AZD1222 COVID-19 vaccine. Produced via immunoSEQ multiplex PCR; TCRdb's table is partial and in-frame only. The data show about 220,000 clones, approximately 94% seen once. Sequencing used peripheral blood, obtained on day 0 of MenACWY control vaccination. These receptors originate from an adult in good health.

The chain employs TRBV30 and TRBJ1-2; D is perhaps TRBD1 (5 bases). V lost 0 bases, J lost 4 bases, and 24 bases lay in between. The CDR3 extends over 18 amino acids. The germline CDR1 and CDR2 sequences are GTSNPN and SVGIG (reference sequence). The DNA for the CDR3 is TGTGCCTGGAGTGTAAGGGACGGGCTGGACAAAAGAGGCTATGGCTACACCTTC. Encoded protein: CAWSVRDGLDKRGYGYTF. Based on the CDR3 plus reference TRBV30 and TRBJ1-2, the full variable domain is SQTIHQWPATLVQPVGSPLSLECTVEGTSNPNLYWYRQAAGRGLQLLFYSVGIGQISSEVPQNLSASRPQDRQFILSSKKLLLSDSGFYLCAWSVRDGLDKRGYGYTFGSGTRLTVV.

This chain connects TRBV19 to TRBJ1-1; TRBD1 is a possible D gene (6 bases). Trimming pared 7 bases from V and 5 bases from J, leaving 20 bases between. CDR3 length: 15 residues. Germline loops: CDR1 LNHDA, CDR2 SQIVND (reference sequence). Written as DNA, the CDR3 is TGTGCCAGTACGGGTTGGGGGACGGGGACAACTGAAGCTTTCTTT. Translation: CASTGWGTGTTEAFF.

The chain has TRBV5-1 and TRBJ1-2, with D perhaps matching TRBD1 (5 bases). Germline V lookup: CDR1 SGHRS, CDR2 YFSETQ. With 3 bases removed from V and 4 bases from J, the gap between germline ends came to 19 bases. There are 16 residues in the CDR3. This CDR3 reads CASSWRGSTETYGYTF. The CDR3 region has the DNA TGCGCCAGCAGCTGGAGAGGGTCGACAGAGACCTATGGCTACACCTTC.

CDR3 DNA sequence: TGTGCCAGCAGTCGACAGGGCGGAAACACCATATATTTT. Its protein is CASSRQGGNTIYF. This chain uses TRBV28 with TRBJ1-3, with TRBD1 identical over 7 bases. The ends lost 5 bases at V and 4 bases at J; junction bases unmatched: 2. Germline V gene lookup returns CDR1 MDHEN and CDR2 SYDVKM. There are 13 residues in the CDR3.

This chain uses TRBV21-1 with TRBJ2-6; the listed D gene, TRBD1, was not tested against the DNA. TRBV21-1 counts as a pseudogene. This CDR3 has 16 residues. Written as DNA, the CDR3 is TGTGCCAGCGAACAGAACGGAAACTCTGGGGCCAACGTCCTGACTTTC. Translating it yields CASEQNGNSGANVLTF.

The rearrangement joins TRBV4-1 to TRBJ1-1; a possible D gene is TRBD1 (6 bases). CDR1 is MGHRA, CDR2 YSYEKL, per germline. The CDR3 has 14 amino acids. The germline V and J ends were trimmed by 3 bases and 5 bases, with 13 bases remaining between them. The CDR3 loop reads CASSQRQGRTEAFF. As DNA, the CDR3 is TGCGCCAGCAGCCAGCGTCAGGGGAGAACTGAAGCTTTCTTT.

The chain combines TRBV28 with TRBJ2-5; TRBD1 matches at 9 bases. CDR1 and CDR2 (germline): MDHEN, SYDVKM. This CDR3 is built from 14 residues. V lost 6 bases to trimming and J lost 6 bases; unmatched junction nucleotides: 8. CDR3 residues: CASRIPGQGKTQYF. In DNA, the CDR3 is TGTGCCAGCAGGATTCCGGGACAGGGAAAGACCCAGTACTTC.

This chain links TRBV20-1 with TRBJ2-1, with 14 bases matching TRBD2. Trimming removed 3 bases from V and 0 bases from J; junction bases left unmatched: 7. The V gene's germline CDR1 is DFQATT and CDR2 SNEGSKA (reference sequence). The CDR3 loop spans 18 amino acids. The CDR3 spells CSASPGLAGVYSYNEQFF. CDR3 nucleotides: TGCAGTGCTAGTCCGGGACTAGCGGGGGTTTACTCCTACAATGAGCAGTTCTTC.

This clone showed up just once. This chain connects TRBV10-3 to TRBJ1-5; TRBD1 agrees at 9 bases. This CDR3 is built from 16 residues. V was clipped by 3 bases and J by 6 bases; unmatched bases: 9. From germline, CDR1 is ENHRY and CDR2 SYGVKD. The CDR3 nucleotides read TGTGCCATCAGTGAACGCTGGACAGGGGAGGGTCAGCCCCAGCATTTT. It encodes CAISERWTGEGQPQHF.

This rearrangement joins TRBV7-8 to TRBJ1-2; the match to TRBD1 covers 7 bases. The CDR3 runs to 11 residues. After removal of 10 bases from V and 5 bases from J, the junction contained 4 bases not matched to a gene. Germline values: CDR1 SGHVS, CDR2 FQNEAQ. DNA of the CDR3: TGTGCCACGAGGGACAGTTATGGCTACACCTTC. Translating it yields CATRDSYGYTF.

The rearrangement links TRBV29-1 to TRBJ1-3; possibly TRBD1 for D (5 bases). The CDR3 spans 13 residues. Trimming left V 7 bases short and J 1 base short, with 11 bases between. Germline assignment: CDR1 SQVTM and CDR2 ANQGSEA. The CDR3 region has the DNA TGCAGCGCCGTACGGGGGTCTGGAAACACCATATATTTT. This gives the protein CSAVRGSGNTIYF. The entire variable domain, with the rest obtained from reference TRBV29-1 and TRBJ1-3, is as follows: SAVISQKPSRDICQRGTSLTIQCQVDSQVTMMFWYRQQPGQSLTLIATANQGSEATYESGFVIDKFPISRPNLTFSTLTVSNMSPEDSSIYLCSAVRGSGNTIYFGEGSWLTVV.

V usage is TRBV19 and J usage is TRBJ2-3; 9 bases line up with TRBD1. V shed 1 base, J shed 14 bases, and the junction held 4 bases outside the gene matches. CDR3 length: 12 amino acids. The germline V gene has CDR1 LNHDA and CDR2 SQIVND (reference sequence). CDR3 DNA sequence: TGTGCCAGTAGTATAGGAACGGGACAGGGGTATTTT. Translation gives CASSIGTGQGYF.

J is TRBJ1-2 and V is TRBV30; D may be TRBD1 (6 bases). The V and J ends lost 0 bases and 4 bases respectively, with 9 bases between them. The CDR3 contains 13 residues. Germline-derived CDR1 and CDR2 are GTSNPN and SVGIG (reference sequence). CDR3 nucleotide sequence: TGTGCCTGGAGTGTGGTCAGGGGCTATGGCTACACCTTC. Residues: CAWSVVRGYGYTF. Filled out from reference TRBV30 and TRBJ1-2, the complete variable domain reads SQTIHQWPATLVQPVGSPLSLECTVEGTSNPNLYWYRQAAGRGLQLLFYSVGIGQISSEVPQNLSASRPQDRQFILSSKKLLLSDSGFYLCAWSVVRGYGYTFGSGTRLTVV.

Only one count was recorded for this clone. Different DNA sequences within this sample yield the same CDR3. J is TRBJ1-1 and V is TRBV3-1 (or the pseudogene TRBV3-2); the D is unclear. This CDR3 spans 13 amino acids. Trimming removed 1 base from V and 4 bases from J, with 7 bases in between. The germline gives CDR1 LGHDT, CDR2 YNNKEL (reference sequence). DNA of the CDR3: TGTGCCAGCAGCCAAGCAGGTGGCACTGAAGCTTTCTTT. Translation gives CASSQAGGTEAFF.

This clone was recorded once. The DNA of the CDR3 is TGTGCCAGCAGTAAAAACAGGGGTTCTAATGAAAAACTGTTTTTT. Translated, it gives CASSKNRGSNEKLFF. V is TRBV5-6 and J is TRBJ1-4, with TRBD1 matching 7 bases. This CDR3 is 15 amino acids long. V dropped 5 bases and J dropped 3; count of bases not matched to a gene: 7. Germline values: CDR1 SGHDT, CDR2 YYEEEE.

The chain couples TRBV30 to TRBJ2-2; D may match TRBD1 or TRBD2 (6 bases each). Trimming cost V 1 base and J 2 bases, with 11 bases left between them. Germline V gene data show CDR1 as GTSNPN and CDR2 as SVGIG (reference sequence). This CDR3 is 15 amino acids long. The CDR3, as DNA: TGTGCCTGGAGTGCGGGGGCGCTTAACACCGGGGAGCTGTTTTTT. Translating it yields CAWSAGALNTGELFF.

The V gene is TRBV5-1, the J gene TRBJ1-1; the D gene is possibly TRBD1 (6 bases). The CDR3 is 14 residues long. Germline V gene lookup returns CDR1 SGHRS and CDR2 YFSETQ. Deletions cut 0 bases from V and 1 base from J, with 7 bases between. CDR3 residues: CASSLGQANTEAFF. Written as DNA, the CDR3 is TGCGCCAGCAGCTTGGGACAGGCGAACACTGAAGCTTTCTTT.

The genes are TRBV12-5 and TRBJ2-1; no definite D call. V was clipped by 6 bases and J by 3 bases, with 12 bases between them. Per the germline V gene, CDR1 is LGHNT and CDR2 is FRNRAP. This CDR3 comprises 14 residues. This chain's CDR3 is CASGLLPRYNEQFF. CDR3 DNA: TGTGCTAGTGGCCTTCTACCTCGCTACAATGAGCAGTTCTTC. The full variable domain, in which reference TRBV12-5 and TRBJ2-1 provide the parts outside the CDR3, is DARVTQTPRHKVTEMGQEVTMRCQPILGHNTVFWYRQTMMQGLELLAYFRNRAPLDDSGMPKDRFSAEMPDATLATLKIQPSEPRDSAVYFCASGLLPRYNEQFFGPGTRLTVL.

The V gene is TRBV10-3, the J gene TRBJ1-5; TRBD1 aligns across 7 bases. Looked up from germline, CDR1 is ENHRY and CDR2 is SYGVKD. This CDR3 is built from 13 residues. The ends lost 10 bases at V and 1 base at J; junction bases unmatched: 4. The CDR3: CATGTASNQPQHF. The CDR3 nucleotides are TGTGCCACCGGGACAGCGAGCAATCAGCCCCAGCATTTT.

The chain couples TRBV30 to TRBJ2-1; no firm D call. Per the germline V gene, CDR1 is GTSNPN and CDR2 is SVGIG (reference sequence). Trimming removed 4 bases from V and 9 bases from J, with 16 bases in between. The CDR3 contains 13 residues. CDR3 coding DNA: TGTGCCTGGATACCAGTCCAAGTGAGTGAGCAGTTCTTC. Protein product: CAWIPVQVSEQFF.

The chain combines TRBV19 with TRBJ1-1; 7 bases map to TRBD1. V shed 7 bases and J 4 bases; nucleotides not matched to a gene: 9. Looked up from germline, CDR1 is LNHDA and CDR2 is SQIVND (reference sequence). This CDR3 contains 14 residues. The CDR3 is CASKTDRAATEAFF. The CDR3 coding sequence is TGTGCCAGTAAAACAGACAGGGCTGCCACTGAAGCTTTCTTT.